This entry lists 8 T cell receptor beta chains sequenced from one sample in a study of shared clonotypes between healthy human individuals. Some clones are missing from TCRdb's copy, which holds only in-frame ones; the method was immunoSEQ multiplex PCR. The table shows about 1 million clones, with about 77% occurring only once. The specimen sequenced was memory CD4+ T cells sorted from blood. Sample subset: CD45RA-negative fraction. The receptors stem from a man aged 18 to 30 in good health.

This clone has just one count. The rearrangement links TRBV4-1 to TRBJ1-1; 12 bases are a match to TRBD1. The germline gives CDR1 MGHRA, CDR2 YSYEKL. CDR3 length: 16 residues. With V trimmed by 2 bases and J by 11 bases, 12 bases remained unmatched. The CDR3: CASSQLSGTGGAEAFF. In nucleotides, the CDR3 is TGCGCCAGCAGCCAACTTTCCGGGACAGGGGGCGCCGAGGCTTTCTTT.

This chain uses TRBV7-9 with TRBJ1-2, with a tentative D call TRBD1 (6 bases). CDR3 size: 14 residues. CDR1 and CDR2 from the germline V gene are SEHNR and FQNEAQ (reference sequence). V lost 5 bases to trimming and J lost 4 bases, with 14 bases between them. The CDR3 here is CASSQDSIGYGYTF. CDR3 bases: TGTGCCAGCAGCCAGGACAGTATCGGCTATGGCTACACCTTC.

The chain combines TRBV9 with TRBJ1-5, with a possible D match to TRBD1 (5 bases). The germline CDR1 and CDR2 sequences are SGDLS and YYNGEE. This CDR3 comprises 17 residues. The ends were cut back, 0 bases at V and 0 bases at J, with 13 bases in the middle. DNA for the CDR3: TGTGCCAGCAGCGTAGGGGGTAAAGGGGATAGCAATCAGCCCCAGCATTTT. It yields the protein CASSVGGKGDSNQPQHF.

This clone was seen just once. CDR3 sequence (DNA): TGTGCCAGCAGTTCTCAGGGAACCGGGGAGCTGTTTTTT. Encoded protein: CASSSQGTGELFF. This chain connects TRBV6-4 to TRBJ2-2; a weak D match, TRBD1 (5 bases). Trimming shortened V by 5 bases and J by 5 bases, and 9 bases separated the two germline ends. The CDR3 covers 13 residues. CDR1 is MRHNA and CDR2 is SNTAGT in the germline V gene.

The chain links TRBV9 to TRBJ2-2; 9 bases map to TRBD1. The V and J ends lost 6 bases and 4 bases, in that order; junction bases with no gene match: 7. Germline CDR1 reads SGDLS; CDR2 reads YYNGEE. This CDR3 has 15 residues. The chain's CDR3 is CASTRQGVSTGELFF. The CDR3 nucleotides read TGTGCCAGCACCCGACAGGGGGTATCCACCGGGGAGCTGTTTTTT.

This clone was detected a few times. This chain joins TRBV7-2 and TRBJ2-5; D is possibly TRBD2 (6 bases). V dropped 0 bases and J dropped 4 bases, with 15 bases sitting between them. The CDR3 is 16 amino acids. Per the germline V gene, CDR1 is SGHTA and CDR2 is FQGNSA. The CDR3, as DNA: TGTGCCAGCAGCTTAGCATTCGGGGCCGGGGGAGAGACCCAGTACTTC. Translating it yields CASSLAFGAGGETQYF.

The chain couples TRBV5-6 to TRBJ2-7, with D unclear. Trimming cost V 0 bases and J 1 base, with 11 bases left between them. The CDR3 has 15 residues. CDR1 is SGHDT, CDR2 YYEEEE, per germline. DNA of the CDR3: TGTGCCAGCAGCTTGGGTGAGTGGGTTTCCTACGAGCAGTACTTC. Translating it yields CASSLGEWVSYEQYF.

The chain recombines TRBV19 with TRBJ1-6; 10 bases match TRBD1. The J segment lost 9 bases and the V segment lost 4 bases, leaving 6 bases of the junction unmatched. The germline V gene encodes CDR1 LNHDA and CDR2 SQIVND (reference sequence). This CDR3 contains 15 residues. CDR3 amino acids: CASSTRDRGSSPLHF. CDR3 bases: TGTGCCAGTAGTACCCGGGACAGGGGAAGTTCACCCCTCCACTTT.